The present T cell receptor (beta chain) was sequenced within a study of breast tumors, draining lymph nodes, adjacent tissues. Findings and limits, study-wide: Compared with lymph nodes, tumors were less diverse; compared with nontumor tissue, more. That most tumor T cells come from lymph nodes remained unproven.

The table lists this clonotype with many counts. Its antigen is not known. A single record per CDR3 protein comes from TCRdb applying MiXCR to the multiplex PCR reads. The repertoire includes around 50,000 distinct CDR3 sequences, about 21% of them detected once, and 6.5% to 8% sits in the top ten. V was pared by 7 bases and J by 0 bases, with 3 bases of the junction left unmatched. CDR3 size: 14 residues. Germline V lookup: CDR1 SEHNR, CDR2 FQNEAQ (reference sequence). The TCR was taken from a female donor with breast cancer. Some clones in this sample may be carry-over from other donors' samples. The chain combines TRBV7-9 with TRBJ2-1; 7 bases align to TRBD1. Source material: breast tumor tissue. CDR3 coding DNA: TGTGCCAGCAACAGGGGAGACTCCTACAATGAGCAGTTCTTC. This codes for CASNRGDSYNEQFF.